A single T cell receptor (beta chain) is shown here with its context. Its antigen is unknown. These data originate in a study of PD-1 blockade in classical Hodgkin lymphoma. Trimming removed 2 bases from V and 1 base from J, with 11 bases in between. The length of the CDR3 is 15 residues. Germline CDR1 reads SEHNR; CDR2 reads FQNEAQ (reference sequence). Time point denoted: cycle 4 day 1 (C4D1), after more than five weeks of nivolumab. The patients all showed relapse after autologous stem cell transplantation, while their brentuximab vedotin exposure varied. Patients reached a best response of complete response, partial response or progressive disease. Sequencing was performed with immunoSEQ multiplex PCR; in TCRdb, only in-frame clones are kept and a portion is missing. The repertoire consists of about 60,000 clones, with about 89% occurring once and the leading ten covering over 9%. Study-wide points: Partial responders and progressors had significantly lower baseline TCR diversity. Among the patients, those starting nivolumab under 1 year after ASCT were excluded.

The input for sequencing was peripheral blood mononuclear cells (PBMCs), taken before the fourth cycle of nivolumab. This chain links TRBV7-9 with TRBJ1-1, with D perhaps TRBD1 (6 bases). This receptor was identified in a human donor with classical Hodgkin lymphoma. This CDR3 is CASSLIGGPNTEAFF. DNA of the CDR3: TGTGCCAGCAGCTTAATAGGGGGGCCGAACACTGAAGCTTTCTTT.